Presented here are 11 T cell receptor beta chains from one specimen sequenced in a study of CD4 T cells in relation to SARS-CoV-2 and coronaviruses. These receptors have no identified antigens. Before the COVID-19 pandemic, during about 2011-2019, CD4+ T cells were taken from unexposed donors. CD4+ T cells were isolated from the cells after more than 8 days of culture. Data came from immunoSEQ multiplex PCR; TCRdb stores just in-frame clones and leaves some out. The data show roughly 16,000 clones, 78% seen once. Specimen: CD4+ T cells from PBMCs, cultured in vitro. The receptor set was obtained from a human donor in good health.

This chain joins TRBV2 and TRBJ2-2; D might be TRBD1 (6 bases). This CDR3 spans 17 amino acids. The ends were cut back, 9 bases at V and 0 bases at J, with 20 bases in the middle. Germline values: CDR1 SNHLY, CDR2 FYNNEI. CDR3 amino acids: CARRGSVRNANTGELFF. CDR3 coding DNA: TGTGCCAGGAGGGGGTCGGTTAGGAATGCGAACACCGGGGAGCTGTTTTTT.

The rearrangement joins TRBV10-2 to TRBJ1-2; 8 bases align to TRBD1. Trimming cost V 6 bases and J 0 bases; bases outside gene matches: 9. The CDR3 sequence is 16 residues long. Per germline, CDR1 WSHSY and CDR2 SAAADI. In DNA form, the CDR3 reads TGCGCCAGCAGGGTCCCGGGACAGGATACTAACTATGGCTACACCTTC. This encodes CASRVPGQDTNYGYTF.

This chain connects TRBV5-1 to TRBJ1-1; perhaps TRBD1 as D (5 bases). Germline values: CDR1 SGHRS, CDR2 YFSETQ. V lost 2 bases and J lost 3, with 8 bases in between. The CDR3 runs 13 residues. The CDR3 nucleotides are TGCGCCAGCAGCTTAGACAGACACACTGAAGCTTTCTTT. This encodes CASSLDRHTEAFF. The entire variable domain, with the rest obtained from reference TRBV5-1 and TRBJ1-1, is as follows: KAGVTQTPRYLIKTRGQQVTLSCSPISGHRSVSWYQQTPGQGLQFLFEYFSETQRNKGNFPGRFSGRQFSNSRSEMNVSTLELGDSALYLCASSLDRHTEAFFGQGTRLTVV.

This clone was seen just once. The chain recombines TRBV5-8 with TRBJ2-7, with D tentatively TRBD2 (7 bases). V lost 4 bases and J 3 bases, leaving 17 bases between the germline ends. The CDR3 loop spans 15 amino acids. Per germline, CDR1 SGHTS and CDR2 YDEGEE. This CDR3 reads CASSLGGGTDYEQYF. The CDR3 coding sequence is TGTGCCAGCAGCCTGGGGGGGGGCACGGACTACGAGCAGTACTTC.

The chain combines TRBV4-1 with TRBJ2-1, with D hard to call. V shed 1 base and J shed 10 bases, with 8 bases lying between them. Germline V gene lookup returns CDR1 MGHRA and CDR2 YSYEKL. The CDR3 covers 12 residues. CDR3 nucleotide sequence: TGCGCCAGCAGCCAAGGATATGGCGAGCAGTTCTTC. It translates to CASSQGYGEQFF.

This clone was seen a single time. The rearrangement joins TRBV7-7 to TRBJ2-7; 7 nucleotides line up with TRBD1. J lost 1 base, V lost 4 bases, and 1 base had no gene match. CDR1 SSHAT and CDR2 FNYEAQ come from the germline V gene (reference sequence). The CDR3 has 13 residues. DNA of the CDR3: TGTGCCAGCAGCTCGGGACAGTCCTACGAGCAGTACTTC. Residues: CASSSGQSYEQYF.

The V and J genes are TRBV7-3 and TRBJ2-2, with TRBD2 matching over 7 bases. From germline, CDR1 is SGHTA and CDR2 FQGTGA. The CDR3 runs 15 residues. Losses at the gene ends were 5 bases for V and 6 bases for J; bases not matched to a gene: 9. Here the CDR3 reads CASSVSGGSPGELFF. In nucleotides, the CDR3 is TGTGCCAGCAGCGTGTCCGGGGGGTCGCCCGGGGAGCTGTTTTTT.

The chain is built from TRBV5-1 and TRBJ1-1, with D unresolved. CDR3 size: 14 residues. Deletions cut 3 bases from V and 3 bases from J, with 12 bases between. CDR1 and CDR2 from the germline V gene are SGHRS and YFSETQ. CDR3 sequence reads: CASSWKGRDTEAFF. In DNA form, the CDR3 reads TGCGCCAGCAGCTGGAAGGGTAGGGACACTGAAGCTTTCTTT.

The chain uses TRBV20-1 and TRBJ1-2; D uncertain. Trimming left V 1 base short and J 12 bases short, with 9 bases between. CDR3 length equals 10 residues. Germline V gene data show CDR1 as DFQATT and CDR2 as SNEGSKA (reference sequence). The CDR3 protein is CSARAQEHTF. For the CDR3, the DNA is TGCAGTGCTAGAGCACAAGAACACACCTTC.

This chain links TRBV24-1 with TRBJ1-6; no clear D. V was clipped by 4 bases and J by 7 bases, with 16 bases between them. Germline loops: CDR1 KGHDR, CDR2 SFDVKD. The CDR3 runs 16 residues. As DNA, the CDR3 is TGTGCCACCAGTGACCCCTTCGGCGGCCGAAATTCACCCCTCCACTTT. Its protein product is CATSDPFGGRNSPLHF.

The V call is TRBV5-1, the J call TRBJ1-1; TRBD1 aligns across 7 bases. J gave up 3 bases and V 4 bases, and 9 bases lay outside the gene matches. Germline lookup yields CDR1 SGHRS and CDR2 YFSETQ. The CDR3 covers 15 residues. The DNA of the CDR3 is TGCGCCAGCAGCCTGGGACAGAGCCGGGACACTGAAGCTTTCTTT. This sequence encodes CASSLGQSRDTEAFF.